These T cell receptor beta chains were read from a single sample in a study of Tregs in tolerant kidney transplant recipients. The repertoire was sequenced with immunoSEQ multiplex PCR; TCRdb's copy has only in-frame clones and lacks some. Found here are fewer than 100,000 clones, under 95% of them singletons; the top ten hold about 0.45%. This specimen was CD4+ T cells from blood, taken before the transplant. The origin of the receptors is a human donor who received a combined kidney and bone marrow transplant. Both conserved end residues are part of each CDR3.

v_gene,len,j_gene,CDR3aa
TRBV19,17,TRBJ2-1,CATVAGKLAGGPNEQFF
TRBV4-2,14,TRBJ1-1,CASSPFQGNTEAFF
TRBV28,16,TRBJ1-1,CASRIQGPRAHTEAFF
TRBV5-8,16,TRBJ2-5,CASSLGGGGRQETQYF
TRBV11-3,15,TRBJ1-2,CASSLDSIGQYGYTF
TRBV5-4,15,TRBJ2-1,CASSSRGVSYNEQFF
TRBV5-6,15,TRBJ2-5,CASSRTSGSGETQYF
TRBV28,14,TRBJ1-4,CASSLYRGNEKLFF
TRBV7-2,18,TRBJ2-1,CASSRRGSGGFSYNEQFF
TRBV7-9,15,TRBJ2-3,CASSLDSLSTDTQYF
TRBV30,14,TRBJ2-7,CAWNPGQGIYEQYF
TRBV9,16,TRBJ1-3,CASSPIGQASGNTIYF
TRBV5-1,15,TRBJ2-7,CASSTAGREMGEQYF
TRBV10-3,13,TRBJ2-2,CAIRWSDTGELFF
TRBV27,15,TRBJ2-3,CASSPLAASTDTQYF
TRBV7-8,16,TRBJ2-2,CASSLRTGWGTGELFF
TRBV11-2,17,TRBJ1-5,CASSLSGTGHSNQPQHF
TRBV5-1,15,TRBJ2-1,CASSARGGQVNEQFF
TRBV30,13,TRBJ1-6,CAWSVGQTSPLHF
TRBV13,19,TRBJ1-6,CASRRTFETGSSYNSPLHF
TRBV18,17,TRBJ2-4,CASSYVRQVLAKNIQYF
TRBV11-3,16,TRBJ2-3,CASSLEGGGATDTQYF
TRBV27,16,TRBJ2-2,CASSFRDRAVTGELFF
TRBV7-2,13,TRBJ1-2,CASSFQGASGYTF
TRBV15,14,TRBJ2-5,CATGWGGAEETQYF
TRBV6-6,14,TRBJ1-1,CASKKTGIDTEAFF
TRBV27,17,TRBJ2-7,CASSPLAGAPSSYEQYF
TRBV4-3,17,TRBJ2-1,CASSQNPGTGIYNEQFF
TRBV5-6,16,TRBJ2-1,CASSPMKSYSYNEQFF
TRBV19,15,TRBJ2-7,CASSLSGTSRYEQYF
TRBV2,14,TRBJ2-7,CASSGLAETYEQYF
TRBV9,13,TRBJ1-1,CASSVQANTEAFF
TRBV19,15,TRBJ2-3,CASSIEGGGTDTQYF
TRBV11-2,18,TRBJ1-3,CASSFYPPTEKTGNTIYF
TRBV5-1,14,TRBJ1-1,CASSRTHWNTEAFF
TRBV11-2,14,TRBJ2-1,CASSLSGGYNEQFF
TRBV5-1,13,TRBJ1-2,CASSLGRDYGYTF
TRBV4-3,15,TRBJ2-3,CASSQRLAETDTQYF
TRBV19,15,TRBJ2-5,CASSEYARGLIEQYF
TRBV28,17,TRBJ1-3,CASSPAGQGWSGNTIYF
TRBV27,14,TRBJ1-4,CASSTPGLNEKLFF
TRBV9,13,TRBJ2-7,CASSRTGIYEQYF
TRBV9,16,TRBJ2-2,CASSATGTGVYGELFF
TRBV6-7,16,TRBJ1-1,CASSYCGGHENTEAFF
TRBV7-9,13,TRBJ2-7,CASSPREFYEQYF
TRBV18,20,TRBJ2-3,CASSPPLSMQGRVATDTQYF
TRBV11-1,16,TRBJ2-2,CASSFRQGLIAGELFF
TRBV15,15,TRBJ1-5,CATRRTGVSNQPQHF
TRBV5-4,14,TRBJ2-7,CASSIPGQSYEQYF
TRBV7-3,16,TRBJ2-3,CASSFNGGAGTDTQYF
TRBV7-2,16,TRBJ2-1,CASSLIGTSIYVEQFF
TRBV7-9,18,TRBJ2-5,CASSFGYGRAQVRETQYF
TRBV10-3,15,TRBJ1-5,CAISDKTGTPGAQHF
TRBV27,21,TRBJ2-1,CASSYLSGVAGGPPPRNEQFF
TRBV7-3,15,TRBJ2-7,CASSFKGLAGYEQYF
TRBV5-6,17,TRBJ2-1,CASRGLAGAKAYNEQFF
TRBV5-4,16,TRBJ2-5,CASSESGGAGQETQYF